This T cell receptor beta chain was captured by sequencing in a study of graft-versus-host responses after intestinal transplantation. Germline CDR1 and CDR2: GTSNPN and SVGIG (reference sequence). Trimming left V 4 bases short and J 7 bases short, with 25 bases between. CDR3 size: 17 residues. TCRdb's table, derived via immunoSEQ multiplex PCR, lists solely in-frame clones and lacks some. The repertoire includes fewer than 150,000 clones, around nine tenths of them detected once, and approximately 0.17% sits in the top ten. To note about this clone: What it binds is unknown.

Study-wide findings and caveats: Allografts from individuals with graft-donor T cell macrochimerism displayed high graft-versus-host to host-versus-graft clonal ratios. GvH clones occurred in recipient marrow; some first appeared in ileum or blood.

This chain uses TRBV30 with TRBJ1-4; the D gene is possibly TRBD1 (6 bases). The input for sequencing was unstimulated CD4+ T cells sorted from spleen or lymph node cells, taken before intestinal transplant. This receptor was obtained from a human donor who received an intestinal transplant. CDR3 protein: CAWTQNRVSGIGEKLFF. The CDR3 nucleotides read TGTGCCTGGACTCAAAACAGGGTATCGGGAATAGGTGAAAAACTGTTTTTT.